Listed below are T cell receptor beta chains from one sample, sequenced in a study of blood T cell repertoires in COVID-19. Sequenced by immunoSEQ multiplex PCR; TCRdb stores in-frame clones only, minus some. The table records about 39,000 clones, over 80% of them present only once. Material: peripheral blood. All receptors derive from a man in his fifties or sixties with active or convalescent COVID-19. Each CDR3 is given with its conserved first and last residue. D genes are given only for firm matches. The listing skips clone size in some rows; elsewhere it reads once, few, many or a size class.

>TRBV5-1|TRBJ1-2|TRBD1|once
TGCGCCAGCAGCTTGGTACCGGGACAGACTAACTATGGCTACACCTTC
CASSLVPGQTNYGYTF
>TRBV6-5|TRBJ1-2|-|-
TGTGCCAGCAGTTCATTCGACATCTCTTATGGCTACACCTTC
CASSSFDISYGYTF
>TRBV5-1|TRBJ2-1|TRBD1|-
TGCGCCAGCAGCCCCCGACAGGGGGCGGCTGCTGAGCAGTTCTTC
CASSPRQGAAAEQFF
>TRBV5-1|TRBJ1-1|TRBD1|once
TGCGCCAGCAGCCAGGACAGGGAAGCTTTCTTT
CASSQDREAFF
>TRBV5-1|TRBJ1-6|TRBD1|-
TGCGCCAGCAGTACGGGACAGGTGGATTCACCCCTCCACTTT
CASSTGQVDSPLHF
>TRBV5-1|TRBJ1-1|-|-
TGCGCCAGCACCTCAGGGGCGGACACTGAAGCTTTCTTT
CASTSGADTEAFF
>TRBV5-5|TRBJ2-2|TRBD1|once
TGTGCCAGCAGCCGAGGGGACAGGCAAAACACCGGGGAGCTGTTTTTT
CASSRGDRQNTGELFF
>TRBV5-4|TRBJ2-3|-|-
TGTGCCAGCAGCTTAGTACGGACTAGCACAGATACGCAGTATTTT
CASSLVRTSTDTQYF
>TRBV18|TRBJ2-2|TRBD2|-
TGTGCCAGCTCACCAACGGGGACTAGCTTGAACACCGGGGAGCTGTTTTTT
CASSPTGTSLNTGELFF
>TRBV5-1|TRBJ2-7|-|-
TGCGCCAGCAGCGATCAGGGATCCTACGAGCAGTACTTC
CASSDQGSYEQYF
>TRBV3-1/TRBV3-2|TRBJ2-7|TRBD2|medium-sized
TGTGCCAGCAGCCAAGAAAAACGGACTAGCGGGAGATACTACGAGCAGTACTTC
CASSQEKRTSGRYYEQYF
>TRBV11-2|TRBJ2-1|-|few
TGTGCCAGCAGCGACGCTGTACTAGGCCACAGCGGGCAGTTCTTC
CASSDAVLGHSGQFF
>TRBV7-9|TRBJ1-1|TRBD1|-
TGTGCCAGCAGCAAAGACAGGGGGAGACTGGAAGCTTTCTTT
CASSKDRGRLEAFF
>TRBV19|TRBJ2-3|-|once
TGTGCCAGTACGCCCGGGAGCGGTAATACGCAGTATTTT
CASTPGSGNTQYF
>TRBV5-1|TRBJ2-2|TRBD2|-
TGCGCCAGCAGCTTGGCGGGGGAGGGCGCCGGGGAGCTGTTTTTT
CASSLAGEGAGELFF
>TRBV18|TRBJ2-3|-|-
TGTGCCAGCTCACCCTTCGGGAGTACGGGGGATAACACAGATACGCAGTATTTT
CASSPFGSTGDNTDTQYF
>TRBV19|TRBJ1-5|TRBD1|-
TGTGCCAGTCGCCGGGACAGGGGGCTAGGGGGTCAGCCCCAGCATTTT
CASRRDRGLGGQPQHF
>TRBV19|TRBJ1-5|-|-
TGTGCCAGTAGAGCCGCGACAAACTATCAGCCCCAGCATTTT
CASRAATNYQPQHF
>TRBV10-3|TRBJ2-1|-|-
TGTGCCATCAGAGGGAGGACTGCTATTGATCATGAGCAGTTCTTC
CAIRGRTAIDHEQFF
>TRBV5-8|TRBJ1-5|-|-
TGTGCCAGCAGCATACAGGGATATAGCAATCAGCCCCAGCATTTT
CASSIQGYSNQPQHF
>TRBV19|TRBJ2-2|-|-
TGTGCCAGTAGTTATATGAACATGAACACCGGGGAGCTGTTTTTT
CASSYMNMNTGELFF
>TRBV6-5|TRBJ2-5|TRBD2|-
TGTGCCAGCAGTCCCGCCCTCGAGCGGGGACCTACCCAGTACTTC
CASSPALERGPTQYF
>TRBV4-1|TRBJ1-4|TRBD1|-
TGCGCCAGCAGCCAACTCAGGGGGGAAAAACTGTTTTTT
CASSQLRGEKLFF
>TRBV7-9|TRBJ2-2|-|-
TGTGCCAGCAGCTTAGGACAACGCACCGGGGAGCTGTTTTTT
CASSLGQRTGELFF
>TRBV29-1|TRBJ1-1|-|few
TGCAGCGTTGGAGGCGTGACAGATGGAACTGAAGCTTTCTTT
CSVGGVTDGTEAFF
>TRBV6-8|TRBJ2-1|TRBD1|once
TGTACCAAGACAGGGGTGTGCAATGAGCAGTTCTTC
CTKTGVCNEQFF
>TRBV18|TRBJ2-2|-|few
TGTGCCAGCTCACACCCTACCGAAACCACCGGGGAGCTGTTTTTT
CASSHPTETTGELFF
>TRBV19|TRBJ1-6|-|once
TGTGCCAGTAGAGAGGCGGGGCCCGATTCACCCCTCCACTTT
CASREAGPDSPLHF
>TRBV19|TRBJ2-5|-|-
TGTGCCAGTAGTATGGCCCAGCAAGAGACCCAGTACTTC
CASSMAQQETQYF
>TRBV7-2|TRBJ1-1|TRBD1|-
TGTGCCAGCAGCCCCCCCGGGACAGGGTCCCTTTTTGAAGCTTTCTTT
CASSPPGTGSLFEAFF
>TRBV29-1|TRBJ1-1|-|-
TGCAGCGTTATTGCAGGGTCCGGTGAAGCTTTCTTT
CSVIAGSGEAFF
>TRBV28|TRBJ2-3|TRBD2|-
TGTGCCAGCAGTTTGCTAGCGGAGAAGCCAGATACGCAGTATTTT
CASSLLAEKPDTQYF
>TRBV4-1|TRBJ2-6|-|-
TGCGCCAGCAGCCAGCAGACAGGCTCTGGGGCCAACGTCCTGACTTTC
CASSQQTGSGANVLTF
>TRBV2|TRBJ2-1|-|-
TGTGCCAGCAGGGAGACAGGAACTTCTACTCAGTTCTTC
CASRETGTSTQFF
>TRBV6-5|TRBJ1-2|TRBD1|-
TGTGCCAGCAGTCCCGGGACAGGGGAGAGTGGCTACACCTTC
CASSPGTGESGYTF
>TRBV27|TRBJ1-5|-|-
TGTGCCAGCAGTTTTTCAGCGGGGGCAATTCAGCCCCAGCATTTT
CASSFSAGAIQPQHF
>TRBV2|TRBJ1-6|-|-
TGTGCCAGCAGTGAACGGGGGTTTAATTCACCCCTCCACTTT
CASSERGFNSPLHF
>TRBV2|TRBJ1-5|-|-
TGTGCCAGCAGTGAAGACAGGCATAGCAATCAGCCCCAGCATTTT
CASSEDRHSNQPQHF
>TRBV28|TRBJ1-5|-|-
TGTGCCAGCAGTTTATTCCTTTTAGGGGATAGCAATCAGCCCCAGCATTTT
CASSLFLLGDSNQPQHF
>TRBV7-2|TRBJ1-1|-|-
TGTGCCAGCAGCCAGCGACAGGTGAACACTGAAGCTTTCTTT
CASSQRQVNTEAFF
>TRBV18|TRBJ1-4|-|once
TGTGCCAGCTCCTCTCCAGGGAAGACAACTAATGAAAAACTGTTTTTT
CASSSPGKTTNEKLFF
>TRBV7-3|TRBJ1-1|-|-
TGTGCCAGCAGCTTAGGGGGACTGGACACTGAAGCTTTCTTT
CASSLGGLDTEAFF
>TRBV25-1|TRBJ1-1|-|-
TGTGCCAGCAGTGAATTAGGTAAGGGAGGGGAGACTGAAGCTTTCTTT
CASSELGKGGETEAFF
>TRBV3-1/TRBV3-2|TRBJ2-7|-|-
TGTGCCAGCAGCTCGGTCTACGAGCAGTACTTC
CASSSVYEQYF
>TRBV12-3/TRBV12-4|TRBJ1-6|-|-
TGTGCCAGCAGTTTCGGGGAGAATTCACCCCTCCACTTT
CASSFGENSPLHF
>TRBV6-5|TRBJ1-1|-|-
TGTGCCAGCAGTCCCGGACAGACGTACACTGAAGCTTTCTTT
CASSPGQTYTEAFF
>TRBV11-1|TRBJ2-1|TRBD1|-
TGTGCCAGCAGGGTTGCCGGGACAGGGGGGTTTCGTGAGCAGTTCTTC
CASRVAGTGGFREQFF
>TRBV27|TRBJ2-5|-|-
TGTGCCAGCAGTTTACACCAGGCTAAAGAGACCCAGTACTTC
CASSLHQAKETQYF
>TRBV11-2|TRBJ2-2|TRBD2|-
TGTGCCAGCAGCTTCACAACTAGCGGGGGGGCGAACACCGGGGAGCTGTTTTTT
CASSFTTSGGANTGELFF
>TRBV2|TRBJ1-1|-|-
TGTGCCAGCAGTGAAGCTATGAACACTGAAGCTTTCTTT
CASSEAMNTEAFF
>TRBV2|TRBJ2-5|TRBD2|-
TGTGCCAGCATCTCTCTAGCGGGGGGATCGGAGACCCAGTACTTC
CASISLAGGSETQYF